This TCR beta chain was identified during a study of control samples from healthy donors and cancer patients. With 3 bases removed from V and 6 bases from J, the gap between germline ends came to 14 bases. The CDR3 contains 14 residues. From germline, CDR1 is LNHDA and CDR2 SQIVND (reference sequence). Some clones are missing from TCRdb's copy, which holds only in-frame ones; the method was immunoSEQ multiplex PCR. The top ten hold approximately 3.7% of the sample, which has about 110,000 clones, 88% seen once. This chain links TRBV19 with TRBJ1-2; D remains unclear. This sequence was found in a woman aged 55-70 years with lung cancer. The sequencing sample was made of PBMCs. The CDR3 coding sequence is TGTGCCAGTAGTATTGGGGTAAGGCCTCATGGCTACACCTTC. This encodes CASSIGVRPHGYTF.